Presented here are 16 T cell receptor beta chains from one specimen sequenced in a study of early T cells in non-severe SARS-CoV-2 infection. In TCRdb, the 5' RACE reads were re-called with MiXCR into one record per CDR3 protein. Of some 80,000 distinct CDR3 sequences listed, roughly an eighth were seen once; the top ten hold around 15%. This sample comprised whole blood, obtained at baseline. Source of these receptors: an adult who was a healthcare worker with PCR-confirmed SARS-CoV-2 infection or an uninfected control (not recorded which). The donor label of this sample is uncertain.

This clonotype was found a few times. CDR3 sequence: CASSGDRFSYEQYF. CDR3 coding DNA: TGTGCCAGCAGCGGGGACAGGTTCTCTTACGAGCAGTACTTC. V is TRBV2 and J is TRBJ2-7; 8 nucleotides align to TRBD1. This CDR3 region has 14 residues. With V trimmed by 6 bases and J by 4 bases, 8 bases remained unmatched. In germline, CDR1 is SNHLY, CDR2 FYNNEI.

This clonotype came up many times. The rearrangement links TRBV7-6 to TRBJ2-5; TRBD2 agrees at 10 bases. The V gene's germline CDR1 is SGHVS and CDR2 FNYEAQ. This CDR3 region has 15 residues. The J segment lost 1 base and the V segment lost 1 base, leaving 0 bases of the junction unmatched. DNA for the CDR3: TGTGCCAGCAGCTTAGGGACTAGCGGCCAAGAGACCCAGTACTTC. Amino acids: CASSLGTSGQETQYF.

This clonotype was picked up many times. The gene calls are TRBV6-2 or TRBV6-3 and TRBJ2-7; 9 bases align to TRBD2. The CDR3 has 16 amino acids. Trimming took 6 bases from V and 0 from J; bases not matched to a gene: 9. The germline V gene encodes CDR1 MNHEY and CDR2 SVGEGT. In DNA form, the CDR3 reads TGTGCCAGCAGAGGATTTAGCGGGGGAAGCTCCTACGAGCAGTACTTC. It yields the protein CASRGFSGGSSYEQYF.

This clonotype was seen at least ten times. This rearrangement joins TRBV2 to TRBJ2-4; D ambiguous. The germline gives CDR1 SNHLY, CDR2 FYNNEI. Trimming stripped 3 bases from V and 6 bases from J, with 3 bases between. This CDR3 spans 11 amino acids. CDR3 nucleotides: TGTGCCAGCAGTGATGGAAACATTCAGTACTTC. This codes for CASSDGNIQYF.

This rearrangement joins TRBV7-2 to TRBJ2-5, with D tentatively TRBD1 or TRBD2 (5 bases each). The germline gives CDR1 SGHTA, CDR2 FQGNSA. This CDR3 has 13 amino acids. The V gene lost 5 bases and the J gene lost 4 bases, with 11 bases spanning the gap. CDR3 nucleotides: TGTGCCAGCAGCGTGAGGGGTCGAGAGACCCAGTACTTC. It codes for CASSVRGRETQYF.

The chain combines TRBV4-2 with TRBJ2-2; TRBD2 aligns across 10 bases. Germline values: CDR1 LGHNA, CDR2 YNFKEQ. V lost 0 bases to trimming and J lost 9 bases; unmatched junction nucleotides: 10. The CDR3 has 17 residues. CDR3 sequence (DNA): TGTGCCAGCAGCCAAGAAATAGCGGGGGGCCTGGGGAGGGAGCTGTTTTTT. It is translated as CASSQEIAGGLGRELFF.

Only a few counts were recorded for this clonotype. The V and J genes are TRBV13 and TRBJ1-2; 7 bases are shared with TRBD1. The CDR3 runs 16 residues. Per germline, CDR1 PRHDT and CDR2 FYEKMQ (reference sequence). V shed 1 base and J 6 bases; nucleotides not matched to a gene: 11. Here the CDR3 reads CASSLEFDKGADGYTF. The CDR3 region has the DNA TGTGCCAGCAGCTTAGAATTTGATAAGGGGGCAGATGGCTACACCTTC.

V and J are TRBV7-3 and TRBJ2-1; D could derive from TRBD1 or TRBD2 (7 bases each). V gave up 5 bases and J gave up 9 bases, with 20 bases separating them. CDR3 length: 15 amino acids. Germline values: CDR1 SGHTA, CDR2 FQGTGA. The CDR3 loop reads CASSLGGSGDSEQFF. CDR3 nucleotides: TGTGCCAGCAGCCTGGGAGGGAGCGGGGACAGTGAGCAGTTCTTC. The full variable domain, completed using reference TRBV7-3 and TRBJ2-1, is GAGVSQTPSNKVTEKGKYVELRCDPISGHTALYWYRQSLGQGPEFLIYFQGTGAADDSGLPNDRFFAVRPEGSVSTLKIQRTERGDSAVYLCASSLGGSGDSEQFFGPGTRLTVL.

J is TRBJ1-1 and V is TRBV5-1; the D is unclear. Trimming removed 2 bases at V and 3 bases at J, with 8 bases between. CDR3 length: 13 amino acids. From germline, CDR1 is SGHRS and CDR2 YFSETQ. The CDR3: CASSLGPDTEAFF. CDR3 bases: TGCGCCAGCAGCTTAGGACCGGACACTGAAGCTTTCTTT.

This clonotype has at least ten counts. This chain uses TRBV4-3 with TRBJ2-3; no clear D gene. CDR3 length equals 15 residues. Germline V lookup: CDR1 LGHNA, CDR2 YSLEER. With 0 bases removed from V and 1 base from J, the gap between germline ends came to 8 bases. In nucleotides, the CDR3 is TGCGCCAGCAGCCAAGACGGTACTCGCACAGATACGCAGTATTTT. Translation: CASSQDGTRTDTQYF.

This clonotype appeared a few times. The chain has TRBV10-3 and TRBJ2-7; 10 bases fit TRBD1. From germline, CDR1 is ENHRY and CDR2 SYGVKD. V gave up 5 bases and J gave up 6 bases; unmatched junction bases: 10. The CDR3 contains 15 residues. CDR3 coding DNA: TGTGCCATCAGTCAGACGACAGGGGGCTTAGGCGAGCAGTACTTC. Translating it yields CAISQTTGGLGEQYF.

The table lists this clonotype with a few counts. The chain recombines TRBV5-6 with TRBJ2-1, with no clear D. V lost 3 bases and J 0 bases, leaving 10 bases between the germline ends. This CDR3 has 15 residues. Germline CDR1 and CDR2: SGHDT and YYEEEE. In DNA, the CDR3 is TGTGCCAGCAGCTCGGGCAGCATCTCCTACAATGAGCAGTTCTTC. Encoded protein: CASSSGSISYNEQFF. The full variable domain, completed using reference TRBV5-6 and TRBJ2-1, is DAGVTQSPTHLIKTRGQQVTLRCSPKSGHDTVSWYQQALGQGPQFIFQYYEEEERQRGNFPDRFSGHQFPNYSSELNVNALLLGDSALYLCASSSGSISYNEQFFGPGTRLTVL.

This clonotype came up many times. The chain couples TRBV29-1 to TRBJ2-1; D gene uncertain. The V gene lost 8 bases and the J gene lost 0 bases, with 14 bases spanning the gap. There are 14 residues in the CDR3. Germline CDR1 SQVTM, CDR2 ANQGSEA. CDR3 residues: CSLPSESSYNEQFF. CDR3 DNA: TGCAGCCTCCCCTCGGAAAGCTCCTACAATGAGCAGTTCTTC.

This clonotype was detected a few times. The rearrangement uses TRBV19 and TRBJ2-4; D unresolved. The germline CDR1 and CDR2 sequences are LNHDA and SQIVND (reference sequence). V lost 3 bases and J lost 6, with 18 bases in between. The CDR3 is made up of 16 amino acids. The CDR3 nucleotides are TGTGCCAGTAGTATTCGGTTCTCCAATCTTGGAAACATTCAGTACTTC. This gives the protein CASSIRFSNLGNIQYF.

This clonotype was detected only once. The rearrangement joins TRBV7-6 to TRBJ2-1, with 12 bases that match TRBD2. Germline V lookup: CDR1 SGHVS, CDR2 FNYEAQ. CDR3 length equals 15 residues. The ends lost 2 bases at V and 6 bases at J; junction bases unmatched: 2. The CDR3 DNA reads TGTGCCAGCAGCTTATGGACTAGCGGGGCCAATGAGCAGTTCTTC. Its protein product is CASSLWTSGANEQFF.

This CDR3 is CATSEVGELFF. The CDR3 DNA is TGTGCCACCAGTGAAGTTGGGGAGCTGTTTTTT. This chain connects TRBV24-1 to TRBJ2-2; D uncertain. The CDR3 has 11 residues. Germline V gives CDR1 KGHDR, CDR2 SFDVKD. The V gene lost 4 bases and the J gene lost 8 bases, with 4 bases spanning the gap.